Presented here are 21 T cell receptor beta chains from one specimen sequenced in a study of yellow fever vaccine responses in identical twins. MiXCR, run by TCRdb on the RT-PCR reads, gives a single entry per CDR3 protein. The sample yields roughly 36,000 distinct CDR3 sequences, less than 70% seen once. This specimen consisted of T cells from blood (PBMCs), unsorted or a sorted subset (not recorded which), obtained before or after yellow fever vaccination (not recorded which). These receptors were taken from a young woman who received the yellow fever vaccine.

The chain carries TRBV11-1 and TRBJ2-7; D unclear. V shed 3 bases and J shed 0 bases, with 6 bases lying between them. This CDR3 has 13 amino acids. Germline V gene sequence: CDR1 SGHAT, CDR2 FQDESV (reference sequence). This CDR3 reads CASSFPASYEQYV. The CDR3 bases are TGTGCCAGCAGCTTTCCGGCCTCCTACGAGCAGTACGTC.

The chain recombines TRBV5-5 with TRBJ1-1, with 8 bases that match TRBD1. Germline CDR1 is SGHKS and CDR2 is YYEKEE (reference sequence). Unmatched junction bases numbered 4, after V lost 0 bases and J lost 0 bases. This CDR3 is 16 amino acids long. CDR3 sequence: CASSLAKDRVNTEAFF. In nucleotides, the CDR3 is TGTGCCAGCAGCTTGGCTAAGGACAGGGTGAACACTGAAGCTTTCTTT. Drawing the rest from reference TRBV5-5 and TRBJ1-1, the complete variable domain is DAGVTQSPTHLIKTRGQQVTLRCSPISGHKSVSWYQQVLGQGPQFIFQYYEKEERGRGNFPDRFSARQFPNYSSELNVNALLLGDSALYLCASSLAKDRVNTEAFFGQGTRLTVV.

The J gene is TRBJ1-2, the V gene TRBV25-1; no firm D call. Trimming took off 2 bases at V and 2 bases at J, with 12 bases between the two ends. Looked up from germline, CDR1 is MGHDK and CDR2 is SYGVNS. The CDR3 consists of 15 residues. The CDR3 DNA reads as TGTGCCAGCAGTGAACCCTCTCATCGGAACTATGGCTACACCTTC. This encodes CASSEPSHRNYGYTF.

The chain links TRBV7-9 to TRBJ1-1; no clear D. The CDR3 has 12 residues. Trimming shortened V by 7 bases and J by 8 bases, and 14 bases separated the two germline ends. Germline CDR1 is SEHNR and CDR2 is FQNEAQ (reference sequence). The CDR3 reads CASTYERAEAFF. The CDR3 DNA is TGTGCCAGCACATACGAAAGGGCAGAAGCTTTCTTT.

This clonotype was recorded once. The chain links TRBV14 to TRBJ2-7; TRBD1 might be the D (6 bases). The CDR3 consists of 15 residues. V was trimmed by 5 bases and J by 5 bases, leaving 19 bases between them. CDR1 and CDR2 from the germline V gene are SGHDN and FVKESK. The CDR3 DNA sequence: TGTGCCAGCAGCAAGATCTCCAGGGGACGACACGAGCAGTACGTC. Translation gives CASSKISRGRHEQYV.

This clonotype was counted between two and nine times. The chain uses TRBV5-1 and TRBJ2-5; TRBD1 matches at 7 bases. Germline lookup yields CDR1 SGHRS and CDR2 YFSETQ. The length of the CDR3 is 14 residues. V gave up 3 bases and J gave up 5 bases; unmatched junction bases: 7. CDR3 DNA: TGCGCCAGCAGCTCTCGACAGGGCCGGGAGACCCAGTACTTC. This translates into CASSSRQGRETQYF. Filled out from reference TRBV5-1 and TRBJ2-5, the complete variable domain reads KAGVTQTPRYLIKTRGQQVTLSCSPISGHRSVSWYQQTPGQGLQFLFEYFSETQRNKGNFPGRFSGRQFSNSRSEMNVSTLELGDSALYLCASSSRQGRETQYFGPGTRLLVL.

The chain links TRBV20-1 to TRBJ2-1; a possible D gene is TRBD1 (5 bases). Trimming removed 2 bases at V and 0 bases at J, with 14 bases between. Germline V gives CDR1 DFQATT, CDR2 SNEGSKA (reference sequence). The CDR3 contains 16 residues. The CDR3 nucleotides are TGCAGTGCTAGAAATTATGACAGTAACTCCTACAATGAGCAGTTCTTC. This encodes CSARNYDSNSYNEQFF.

This chain connects TRBV29-1 to TRBJ2-2; unclear D gene. V lost 3 bases to trimming and J lost 6 bases, with 20 bases between them. CDR3 length: 16 amino acids. Germline values: CDR1 SQVTM, CDR2 ANQGSEA. The CDR3: CSVEYPSSRLSGELFF. The CDR3 bases are TGCAGCGTTGAGTATCCTTCGTCTAGATTGTCCGGGGAGCTGTTTTTT.

The rearrangement joins TRBV19 to TRBJ2-6; 8 bases match TRBD2. The CDR3 is made up of 16 amino acids. CDR1 and CDR2 (germline): LNHDA, SQIVND (reference sequence). Trimming at V came to 2 bases and at J to 4 bases, leaving 4 bases not matched to a gene. CDR3 residues: CASSISGGSGANVLTF. As DNA, the CDR3 is TGTGCCAGTAGTATAAGCGGGGGATCCGGGGCCAACGTCCTGACTTTC.

V gene TRBV18 combines with J gene TRBJ1-5, with D possibly being TRBD1 (6 bases). The V gene lost 5 bases and the J gene lost 1 base, with 21 bases spanning the gap. Per germline, CDR1 KGHSH and CDR2 LQKENI. This CDR3 region has 18 residues. The CDR3 nucleotides are TGTGCCAGCTCATTAACTATCCAGGGGTTAATGAGCAATCAGCCCCAGCATTTT. As protein: CASSLTIQGLMSNQPQHF.

This clonotype was seen a handful of times. The V and J genes are TRBV3-1 and TRBJ1-1; no clear D gene. This CDR3 is built from 11 residues. Germline values: CDR1 LGHDT, CDR2 YNNKEL (reference sequence). V lost 1 base to trimming and J lost 10 bases, with 7 bases between them. DNA of the CDR3: TGTGCCAGCAGCCAAGGACTCGGAGCTTTCTTT. Amino acids: CASSQGLGAFF.

V and J are TRBV3-1 and TRBJ1-6; D uncertain. This CDR3 is built from 13 residues. Deletions cut 5 bases from V and 11 bases from J, with 13 bases between. Germline lookup yields CDR1 LGHDT and CDR2 YNNKEL (reference sequence). The CDR3 region is CASSFRLGTPLHF. DNA for the CDR3: TGTGCCAGCAGCTTCAGACTGGGGACACCCCTCCACTTT.

The rearrangement joins TRBV12-3 or TRBV12-4 to TRBJ2-3; no reliable D call. CDR3 length: 13 residues. V was trimmed by 10 bases and J by 0 bases, leaving 11 bases between them. This chain's CDR3 is CAKFPTSTDTQYF. The CDR3 DNA reads as TGTGCCAAATTCCCCACTAGCACAGATACGCAGTATTTT.

The genes are TRBV12-3 or TRBV12-4 and TRBJ2-2; TRBD1 agrees at 9 bases. V lost 6 bases to trimming and J lost 4 bases; unmatched junction nucleotides: 0. The CDR3 has 13 amino acids. CDR3: CASRGQGTGELFF. Written as DNA, the CDR3 is TGTGCCAGCAGGGGACAGGGCACCGGGGAGCTGTTTTTT.

V usage is TRBV10-3 and J usage is TRBJ2-1; D is unresolved. CDR1 is ENHRY, CDR2 SYGVKD, per germline. Trimming took 4 bases from V and 5 from J, leaving 3 bases between them. The CDR3 totals 11 residues. The CDR3 DNA reads TGTGCCATCAGTGTACACAATGAGCAGTTCTTC. This sequence encodes CAISVHNEQFF.

The rearrangement links TRBV18 to TRBJ1-1; possible D gene TRBD1, 5 bases. Per the germline V gene, CDR1 is KGHSH and CDR2 is LQKENI. There are 14 residues in the CDR3. Trimming removed 9 bases at V and 5 bases at J, with 19 bases between. The CDR3 sequence: CARSSGHPLTEAFF. The CDR3 DNA sequence: TGTGCCAGGTCATCAGGACACCCTCTAACTGAAGCTTTCTTT.

The chain joins TRBV6-1 to TRBJ2-1; 9 positions agree with TRBD1. The CDR3 sequence is 12 residues long. Per germline, CDR1 MNHNS and CDR2 SASEGT. Unmatched junction bases numbered 7, after V lost 7 bases and J lost 12 bases. The CDR3 nucleotides read TGTGCCAGCACGCCGACAGGGGGGAGGCAGTTCTTC. Translating gives CASTPTGGRQFF.

This clonotype has only a few counts. V is TRBV20-1 and J is TRBJ2-3, with TRBD2 as a possible D gene (6 bases). CDR1 and CDR2 (germline): DFQATT, SNEGSKA (reference sequence). The V end was cut by 2 bases, the J end by 10 bases, with 13 bases between. CDR3 length: 12 amino acids. The CDR3 loop is CSARPSSASQYF. The CDR3 DNA sequence: TGCAGTGCTAGACCGTCTAGCGCTTCGCAGTATTTT.

The chain joins TRBV18 to TRBJ1-3; D may be TRBD1 (6 bases). Germline V gives CDR1 KGHSH, CDR2 LQKENI. The CDR3 consists of 16 residues. Trimming shortened V by 1 base and J by 0 bases, and 10 bases separated the two germline ends. Here the CDR3 reads CASSPQQGHSGNTIYF. The CDR3 DNA reads as TGTGCCAGCTCACCACAACAGGGTCACTCTGGAAACACCATATATTTT.

The V call is TRBV7-9, the J call TRBJ1-5; tentatively, D is TRBD1 (5 bases). Germline loops: CDR1 SEHNR, CDR2 FQNEAQ (reference sequence). This CDR3 contains 14 residues. Trimming stripped 4 bases from V and 5 bases from J, with 12 bases between. The CDR3 is CASSSTEGDQPQHF. The CDR3, as DNA: TGTGCCAGCAGCTCCACAGAAGGGGATCAGCCCCAGCATTTT. Full variable domain (missing parts from reference TRBV7-9 and TRBJ1-5): DTGVSQNPRHKITKRGQNVTFRCDPISEHNRLYWYRQTLGQGPEFLTYFQNEAQLEKSRLLSDRFSAERPKGSFSTLEIQRTEQGDSAMYLCASSSTEGDQPQHFGDGTRLSIL.

This clonotype has more than one count but fewer than ten. V usage is TRBV19 and J usage is TRBJ1-2, with no clear D. The V gene lost 6 bases and the J gene lost 2 bases, with 19 bases spanning the gap. Germline CDR1 LNHDA, CDR2 SQIVND (reference sequence). The CDR3 contains 16 residues. The DNA of the CDR3 is TGTGCCAGTAGCTTGCGGGCAGCCATCGCCAACTATGGCTACACCTTC. Protein sequence: CASSLRAAIANYGYTF.